This T cell receptor beta chain originates from a study of blood T cell repertoires in COVID-19. Study-level background: Sources were T cells, B-cell-depleted T cells, or PBMCs; the material itself was cDNA or gDNA.

Here immunoSEQ multiplex PCR was the method, and the copy in TCRdb shows in-frame clones only, minus some. The table has about 240,000 clones, roughly 85% seen once; the top ten hold approximately 4%. Germline values: CDR1 MNHEY, CDR2 SVGAGI. This CDR3 is 14 amino acids long. Losses at the gene ends were 6 bases for V and 5 bases for J; bases not matched to a gene: 6. The chain links TRBV6-5 to TRBJ2-3; TRBD2 agrees at 9 bases. The clonotype was recovered from a woman aged 40 to 50 who had been exposed to COVID-19. The sample taken for sequencing was PBMCs or T cells enriched from blood (not recorded which). CDR3 nucleotides: TGTGCCAGCAGCCACAGGCGGGGGGGAGATACGCAGTATTTT. Translation: CASSHRRGGDTQYF.